This T cell receptor beta chain appears in the sequencing data of a study of identifying expanded T cells in peripheral blood. Whole-study findings and limits: Across healthy donors, higher total template counts meant significantly greater approximately two-week count variance. Over about two and four weeks, about 16 and 19 clones changed, versus around 1.2 between replicates.

Collection occurred without any documented infections or immune events in donors. Data came from immunoSEQ multiplex PCR; TCRdb stores just in-frame clones and leaves some out. The data contain about 81,000 clones, roughly 84% of them singletons. Remarks on this clone: Its antigen is undetermined.

The clonotype comes from a person aged 18 to 75 in good health. The sample consisted of blood.

The CDR3 sequence is CASTSYPSGRDRETQYF. The CDR3 coding sequence is TGTGCCAGCACCTCATACCCTAGCGGGAGGGATAGAGAGACCCAGTACTTC. The chain uses TRBV5-6 and TRBJ2-5; 12 bases fit TRBD2. The ends lost 6 bases at V and 4 bases at J; junction bases unmatched: 13. The germline V gene has CDR1 SGHDT and CDR2 YYEEEE. CDR3 size: 17 residues.